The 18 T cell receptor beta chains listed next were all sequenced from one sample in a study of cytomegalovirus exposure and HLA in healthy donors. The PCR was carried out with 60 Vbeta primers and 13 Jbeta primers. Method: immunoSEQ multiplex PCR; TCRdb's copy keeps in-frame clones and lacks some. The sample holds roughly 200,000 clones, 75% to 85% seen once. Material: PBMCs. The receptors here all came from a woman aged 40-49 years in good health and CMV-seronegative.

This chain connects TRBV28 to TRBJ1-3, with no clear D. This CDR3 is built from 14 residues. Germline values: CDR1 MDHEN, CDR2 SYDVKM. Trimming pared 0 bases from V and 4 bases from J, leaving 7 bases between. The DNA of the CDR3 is TGTGCCAGCAGTTTATGGGCATCCGGAAACACCATATATTTT. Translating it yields CASSLWASGNTIYF.

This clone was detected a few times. DNA of the CDR3: TGTGCCAGCAGTGAGACTAACTACGAGCAGTACTTC. It yields the protein CASSETNYEQYF. The chain is built from TRBV28 and TRBJ2-7; D perhaps matches TRBD2 (5 bases). Germline-derived CDR1 and CDR2 are MDHEN and SYDVKM. V was cut by 5 bases and J by 3 bases, with 8 bases left in between. The CDR3 is made up of 12 amino acids.

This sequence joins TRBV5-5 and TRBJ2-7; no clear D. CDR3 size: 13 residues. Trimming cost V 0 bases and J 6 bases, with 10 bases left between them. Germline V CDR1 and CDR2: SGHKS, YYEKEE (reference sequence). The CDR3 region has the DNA TGTGCCAGCAGCTTGGGCCTAGGCTGCGAGCAGTACTTC. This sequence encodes CASSLGLGCEQYF.

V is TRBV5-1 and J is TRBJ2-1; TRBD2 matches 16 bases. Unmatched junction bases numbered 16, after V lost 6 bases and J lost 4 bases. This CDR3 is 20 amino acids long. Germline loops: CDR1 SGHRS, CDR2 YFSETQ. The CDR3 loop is CASISRPGLAGGLMYNEQFF. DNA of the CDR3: TGCGCCAGCATAAGCCGGCCGGGACTAGCGGGAGGGCTAATGTACAATGAGCAGTTCTTC. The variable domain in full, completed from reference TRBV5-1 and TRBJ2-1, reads KAGVTQTPRYLIKTRGQQVTLSCSPISGHRSVSWYQQTPGQGLQFLFEYFSETQRNKGNFPGRFSGRQFSNSRSEMNVSTLELGDSALYLCASISRPGLAGGLMYNEQFFGPGTRLTVL.

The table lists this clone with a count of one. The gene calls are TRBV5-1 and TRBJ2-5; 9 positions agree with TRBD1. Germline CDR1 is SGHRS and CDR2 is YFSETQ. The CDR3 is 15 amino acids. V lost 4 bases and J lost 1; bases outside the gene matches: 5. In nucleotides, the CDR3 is TGCGCCAGCAGCAGAGGACAGGGGCCCCAAGAGACCCAGTACTTC. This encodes CASSRGQGPQETQYF.

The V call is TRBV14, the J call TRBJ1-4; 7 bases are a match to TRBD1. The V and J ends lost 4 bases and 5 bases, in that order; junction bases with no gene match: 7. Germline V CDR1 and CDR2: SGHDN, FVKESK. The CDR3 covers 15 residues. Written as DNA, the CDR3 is TGTGCCAGCAGCCCAGGGGACAGTACCAATGAAAAACTGTTTTTT. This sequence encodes CASSPGDSTNEKLFF.

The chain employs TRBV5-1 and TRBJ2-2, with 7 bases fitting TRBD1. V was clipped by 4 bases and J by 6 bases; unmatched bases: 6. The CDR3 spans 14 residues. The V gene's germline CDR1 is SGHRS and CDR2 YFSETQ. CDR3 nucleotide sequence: TGCGCCAGCAGCCTGGACAGGTTCCCCGGGGAGCTGTTTTTT. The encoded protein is CASSLDRFPGELFF.

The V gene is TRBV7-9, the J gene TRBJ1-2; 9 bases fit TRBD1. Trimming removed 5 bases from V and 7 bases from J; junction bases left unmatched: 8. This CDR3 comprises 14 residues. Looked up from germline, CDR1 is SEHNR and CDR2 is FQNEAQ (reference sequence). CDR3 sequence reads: CASSVDRGTVGYTF. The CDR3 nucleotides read TGTGCCAGCAGCGTCGACAGGGGGACGGTTGGCTACACCTTC.

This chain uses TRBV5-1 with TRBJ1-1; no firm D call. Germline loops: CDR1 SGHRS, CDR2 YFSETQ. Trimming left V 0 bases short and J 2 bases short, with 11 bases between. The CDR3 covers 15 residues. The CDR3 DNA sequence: TGCGCCAGCAGCTTGGAAGCTACGGGTAACACTGAAGCTTTCTTT. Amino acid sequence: CASSLEATGNTEAFF. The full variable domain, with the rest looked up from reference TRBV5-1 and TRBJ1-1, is KAGVTQTPRYLIKTRGQQVTLSCSPISGHRSVSWYQQTPGQGLQFLFEYFSETQRNKGNFPGRFSGRQFSNSRSEMNVSTLELGDSALYLCASSLEATGNTEAFFGQGTRLTVV.

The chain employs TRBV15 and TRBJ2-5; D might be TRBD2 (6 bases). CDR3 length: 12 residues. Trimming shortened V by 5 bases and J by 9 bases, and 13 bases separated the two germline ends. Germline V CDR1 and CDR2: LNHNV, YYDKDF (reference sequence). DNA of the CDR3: TGTGCCACCAGCGGGAGGCGGACCCCCCAGTACTTC. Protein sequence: CATSGRRTPQYF.

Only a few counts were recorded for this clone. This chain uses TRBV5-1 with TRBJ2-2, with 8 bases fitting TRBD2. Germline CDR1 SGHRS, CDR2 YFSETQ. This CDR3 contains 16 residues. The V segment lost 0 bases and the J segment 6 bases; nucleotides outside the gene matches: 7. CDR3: CASSLGVAGSSGELFF. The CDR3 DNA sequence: TGCGCCAGCAGCTTGGGGGTAGCGGGAAGCTCCGGGGAGCTGTTTTTT.

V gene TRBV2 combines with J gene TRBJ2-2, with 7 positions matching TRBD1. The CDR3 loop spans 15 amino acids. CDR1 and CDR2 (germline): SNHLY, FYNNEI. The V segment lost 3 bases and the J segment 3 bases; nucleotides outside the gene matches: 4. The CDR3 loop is CASSDRQGDTGELFF. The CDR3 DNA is TGTGCCAGCAGTGACAGACAGGGAGACACCGGGGAGCTGTTTTTT.

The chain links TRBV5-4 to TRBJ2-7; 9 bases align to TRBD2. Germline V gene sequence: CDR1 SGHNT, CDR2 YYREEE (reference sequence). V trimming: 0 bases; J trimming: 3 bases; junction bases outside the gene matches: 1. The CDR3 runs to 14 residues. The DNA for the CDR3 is TGTGCCAGCAGCTTGGGCGGGAGGGTCTACGAGCAGTACTTC. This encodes CASSLGGRVYEQYF.

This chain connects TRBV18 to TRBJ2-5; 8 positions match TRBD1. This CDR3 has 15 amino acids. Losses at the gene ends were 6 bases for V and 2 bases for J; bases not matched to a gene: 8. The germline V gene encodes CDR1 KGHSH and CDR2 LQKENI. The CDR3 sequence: CASSGQARGQETQYF. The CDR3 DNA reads TGTGCCAGCTCGGGACAGGCCCGAGGTCAAGAGACCCAGTACTTC.

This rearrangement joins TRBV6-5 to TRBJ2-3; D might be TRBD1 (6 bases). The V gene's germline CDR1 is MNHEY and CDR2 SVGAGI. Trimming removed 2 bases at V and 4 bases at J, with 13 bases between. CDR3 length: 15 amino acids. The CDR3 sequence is CASSYEGVGADTQYF. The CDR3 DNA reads TGTGCCAGCAGTTACGAGGGGGTGGGGGCAGATACGCAGTATTTT.

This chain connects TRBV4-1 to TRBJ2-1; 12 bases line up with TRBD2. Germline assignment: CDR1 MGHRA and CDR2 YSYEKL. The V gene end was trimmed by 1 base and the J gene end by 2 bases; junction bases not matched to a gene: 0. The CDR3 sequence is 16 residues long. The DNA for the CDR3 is TGCGCCAGCAGCCAAGGGACTAGCGGGACCTACAATGAGCAGTTCTTC. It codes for CASSQGTSGTYNEQFF.

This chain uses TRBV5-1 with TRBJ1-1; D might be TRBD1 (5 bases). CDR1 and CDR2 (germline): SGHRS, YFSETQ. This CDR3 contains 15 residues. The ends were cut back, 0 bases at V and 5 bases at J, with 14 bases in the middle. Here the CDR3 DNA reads TGCGCCAGCAGCTTGGCGGGGGGGGTAGTAACTGAAGCTTTCTTT. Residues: CASSLAGGVVTEAFF.

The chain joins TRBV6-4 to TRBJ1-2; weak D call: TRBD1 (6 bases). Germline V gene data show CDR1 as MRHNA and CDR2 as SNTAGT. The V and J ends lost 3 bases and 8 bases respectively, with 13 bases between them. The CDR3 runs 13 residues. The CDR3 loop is CASSETTGSGYTF. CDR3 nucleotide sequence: TGTGCCAGCAGTGAGACCACAGGGAGCGGCTACACCTTC.